This TCR beta chain was profiled in a study of OX40 agonist ivuxolimab in advanced cancers. Study results and caveats: Among the lowest peripheral clonal expansion occurred in 0.1-3.0 mg/kg partial responders.

This table comes from immunoSEQ multiplex PCR, and its TCRdb copy is limited to in-frame clones, with some not included. The data show 100,000 or so clones, 89% seen once. A word on this clone: The antigen is not known.

Blood sampling took place at baseline, cycle 4 day 1, and cycle 7 day 1. The sequencing used CD4+ or CD8+ T cells sorted from blood, collected in a trial of the OX40 agonist ivuxolimab. The source is an adult with an advanced solid tumor such as melanoma, head and neck, liver or kidney cancer.

The CDR3 loop is CASSGTGVFGYTF. CDR3 coding DNA: TGTGCCAGCTCCGGGACAGGGGTTTTTGGCTACACCTTC. The J gene is TRBJ1-2, the V gene TRBV19, with 10 bases lining up with TRBD1. V shed 9 bases and J 7 bases; nucleotides not matched to a gene: 8. CDR3 length: 13 residues. The germline V gene has CDR1 LNHDA and CDR2 SQIVND (reference sequence).